The 3 T cell receptor beta chains reported below all come from one sample, sequenced in a study of blood T cells in healthy people across ages. Then a second PCR, running roughly 6 to 12 cycles, was carried out with a sample-barcoded 5' primer and a J-beta primer mix. One entry per CDR3 protein, called by TCRdb with MiXCR from the 5' RACE reads. Here the sample spans some 1,500,000 distinct CDR3 sequences, about 42% being singletons. Material: blood. The receptor set was obtained from a woman in her late teens or twenties in good health.

The genes are TRBV28 and TRBJ1-1; D gene unclear. CDR3 length: 12 residues. The germline V gene has CDR1 MDHEN and CDR2 SYDVKM. V dropped 6 bases and J dropped 5 bases, with 10 bases sitting between them. The CDR3, as DNA: TGTGCCAGCAGCGAAGTTTTGACTGAAGCTTTCTTT. Translation: CASSEVLTEAFF. Using reference TRBV28 and TRBJ1-1 for the parts outside the CDR3, the full variable domain is DVKVTQSSRYLVKRTGEKVFLECVQDMDHENMFWYRQDPGLGLRLIYFSYDVKMKEKGDIPEGYSVSREKKERFSLILESASTNQTSMYLCASSEVLTEAFFGQGTRLTVV.

V is TRBV4-1 and J is TRBJ2-4; a weak D match, TRBD1 (6 bases). Trimming stripped 5 bases from V and 12 bases from J, with 17 bases between. The CDR3 spans 13 residues. Germline values: CDR1 MGHRA, CDR2 YSYEKL. CDR3 nucleotides: TGCGCCAGCAGCGGGGACATTTACTACGATCAGTACTTC. Encoded protein: CASSGDIYYDQYF.

The chain recombines TRBV29-1 with TRBJ1-4, with D maybe TRBD1 (5 bases). Looked up from germline, CDR1 is SQVTM and CDR2 is ANQGSEA. V shed 6 bases and J shed 6 bases, with 14 bases lying between them. The CDR3 is made up of 13 amino acids. The CDR3 coding sequence is TGCAGCGTGGTACGGGGGTCGGATGAAAAACTGTTTTTT. This translates into CSVVRGSDEKLFF.